The TCR beta chain under discussion was sequenced for a study of shared clonotypes between healthy human individuals. Whole-study findings and limits: With few donors, the genetic and exposure-history diversity represented was limited. Larger estimated richness was generally recorded for naive subsets relative to memory subsets.

As concerns this clone: Its antigen is currently unknown.

This CDR3 spans 17 amino acids. Germline V gives CDR1 SGHDN, CDR2 FVKESK. V gave up 4 bases and J gave up 0 bases; unmatched junction bases: 7. Sequencing was performed with immunoSEQ multiplex PCR; in TCRdb, only in-frame clones are kept and a portion is missing. The sample carries about 110,000 clones, more than 65% recorded once. Sequenced sample: memory CD8+ T cells sorted from blood. Indicated subset: CD45RO+ cells pooled with CCR7-negative TemRA cells. This sequence was found in a woman under 40 in good health. The chain is built from TRBV14 and TRBJ2-2, with 8 nucleotides matching TRBD2. The CDR3 loop is CASSPLTSGTNTGELFF. CDR3 sequence (DNA): TGTGCCAGCAGCCCTCTCACTAGCGGCACGAACACCGGGGAGCTGTTTTTT.